The clone carrying this TCR beta chain has only a few counts. Its antigen is undetermined. V was pared by 1 base and J by 3 bases, with 7 bases between. From germline, CDR1 is LGHNA and CDR2 YNFKEQ. CDR3 length equals 13 residues. Unique molecular identifiers were incorporated into the prepared TCRbeta library. TCRdb independently ran MiXCR on the PCR reads; one entry per CDR3 protein. Among hundreds of thousands of distinct CDR3 sequences, 10% to 15% were seen once, and the ten largest hold roughly 2.3%. The data were taken from a study of T-cell reconstitution after alpha-beta-depleted transplantation in children. General observations from the study: Several hundred expanded graft clones reportedly were the source of alpha-beta T cells about two months after transplant. At the one-year point after transplant, T-cell counts and TCRbeta diversity were found to come mostly from T cells that had been newly produced.

This TCR came from a male patient aged 10 to 17 who had a stem cell transplant for acute myeloid leukemia, so the T cells may come from the graft donor. The input for sequencing was PBMCs, mostly from graft donor cells, taken 360 days after TCRalphabeta/CD19-depleted stem cell transplant. The V gene is TRBV4-2, the J gene TRBJ2-7; D is ambiguous. CDR3 loop: CASSQVSNYEQYF. The CDR3 DNA reads TGTGCCAGCAGCCAAGTATCCAACTACGAGCAGTACTTC.